These T cell receptor beta chains were read from a single sample in a study of cytomegalovirus exposure and HLA in healthy donors. The repertoire was sequenced with immunoSEQ multiplex PCR; TCRdb's copy has only in-frame clones and lacks some. Of some 250,000 clones in the sample, 90% were seen once. The material sequenced was PBMCs. The receptors derive from a woman under 30 in good health and CMV-seronegative. Both conserved end residues are trimmed from each CDR3.

v_call	j_call	cdr3_aa
TRBV4-3	TRBJ2-2	ASSQDRGAAGVSGELF
TRBV18	TRBJ1-3	ASSRQTHSGNTIY
TRBV29-1	TRBJ2-3	SAEEDSHSTDTQY
TRBV6-1	TRBJ1-2	ASSENLGQDYGYT
TRBV19	TRBJ1-4	ASSVEGSNEKLF
TRBV18	TRBJ2-1	ASSPPGGPYNEQF
TRBV7-6	TRBJ2-2	ASSSWTSYGTGELF
TRBV2	TRBJ1-1	ASSDRGYTEAF
TRBV7-2	TRBJ2-7	ASSTDRGEYEQY
TRBV6-5	TRBJ2-1	ASRPTGSNEQF
TRBV7-9	TRBJ1-6	ASSLAPGQGDSPLH
TRBV7-7	TRBJ1-1	ASSLRQGDTEAF
TRBV5-1	TRBJ2-2	ASSLGGANTGELF
TRBV28	TRBJ1-2	ASSLSLTGRANYGYT
TRBV20-1	TRBJ2-7	SATARDEQY
TRBV4-1	TRBJ1-2	ASSSFLDRNYGYT
TRBV7-2	TRBJ2-5	ASSPGTGRYETQY
TRBV5-1	TRBJ2-1	ASSQTSKLSLNEQF
TRBV7-2	TRBJ2-1	ASTLMGGPGLAGNEQF
TRBV27	TRBJ1-3	ASSPGTGPGDTIY
TRBV27	TRBJ2-7	ASGALASYEQY
TRBV30	TRBJ1-6	AWKWRRDSPNSPLH
TRBV7-2	TRBJ1-6	ASSLGLDSYNSPLH
TRBV4-1	TRBJ1-4	ASSQLSPGATNEKLF
TRBV27	TRBJ1-6	ASSSFAGRIARVDSPLH
TRBV2	TRBJ1-2	ASSEEQGNYGYT
TRBV13	TRBJ2-3	ASSLLTDTQY
TRBV5-4	TRBJ1-6	ASSLAAQLADSPLH
TRBV6-5	TRBJ2-3	ASTSTGVGTDTQY
TRBV6-6	TRBJ1-1	ASSYGGGMDTEAF
TRBV7-8	TRBJ2-2	ASSLVGIGLTGELF
TRBV27	TRBJ2-3	ASSAPWLAGRKDTQY
TRBV28	TRBJ2-3	ASSLGGAGTDTQY
TRBV6-6	TRBJ2-5	ASSYSGTQGTQY
TRBV10-3	TRBJ2-7	AISEAQGYEQY
TRBV11-2	TRBJ1-2	ASSLPGQGLGYT
TRBV7-9	TRBJ2-2	ASSGGSGELF
TRBV6-5	TRBJ1-6	ASSYRGANSPLH
TRBV19	TRBJ2-5	ASSILGRRGETQY